The entry that follows covers one T cell receptor beta chain sequence. This clone was found once. Which antigen it targets is not known. No much larger clone exists at a distance of one base, and base qualities are not known. The source of the sample is a study of identifying expanded T cells in peripheral blood (dated by TCRdb to about 2019). Concerning the study at large: Four technical replicates, made by sequencing separate aliquots from the same pool of genomic DNA, were compared pairwise. Summary of the overall study and its limitations: The authors expected that over much longer intervals, such as months to years, biological variance in healthy repertoires might increase even further. Both the number of clones called differentially abundant and the false-positive rate were significantly reduced by the beta-binomial model across all healthy-donor time intervals. Variance in clone template counts between approximately 2-week samples significantly increased with total template count across all healthy donors. The binomial model flagged about 1.2 differentially abundant clones between technical replicates, compared with about 15 over roughly 2 weeks and about 20 over around 4 weeks.

The immunoSEQ Assay, which relies on bias-controlled multiplex PCR amplification of genomic DNA, was used to profile TCRbeta CDR3 regions. The paper's data handling went like this. To quantify the absolute abundance of each unique TCRbeta CDR3 region, the sequences were collapsed and filtered. Differential abundance was assessed using a binomial (Fisher-equivalent) model and a beta-binomial model in which time-dependent variance fitted from healthy donors was added. Any clone with fewer than 5 combined templates was excluded, and a clone was called differentially abundant if its Benjamini-Hochberg FDR was below 0.01. Using the form v = (b*log(k)+a)^2, the beta-binomial variance was modeled as a function of the total template count across the two samples. The immuneACCESS repertoire file appears here via TCRdb, limited to in-frame rearrangements. These files lack a portion of the clones; in checked studies, under half of the deficit traces to unresolved V genes, and the cause of the others is not known. The DNA gave D and trimming, while V, J and clone size come from that table. Here the sample has approximately 120,000 clones; around four fifths occur a single time. The ten largest account for 3.3% of the sample.

There are 15 amino acids in the CDR3, from cysteine to phenylalanine inclusive. The CDR3 DNA has 45 bases and is translated from base 1. According to the germline V gene, CDR1 reads SNHLY and CDR2 reads FYNNEI. V and J are trimmed by 6 bases and 7 bases, and the gene matches miss 10 bases of the junction. During the collection period, no infections or other immune events were recorded for the healthy donors. Healthy-donor blood repertoires served as a training cohort to calibrate time-dependent variance in a beta-binomial model of T-cell clone differential abundance. The training cohort included 10 or so healthy donors, of whom 3 were female and 7 were male. The donors were between roughly 29 and 65 years old, with an average age of roughly 40 years. Whole blood was collected from each healthy donor at three time points spaced two weeks apart and obtained from a commercial supplier. Genomic DNA was extracted from unsorted whole blood for immunosequencing.

The material sequenced was blood. The chain employs TRBV2 and TRBJ2-2, with 8 junctional bases fitting TRBD1. The sequence derives from a person aged 18 to 70 in good health. This receptor carries the CDR3 CASRENRGYGGELFF. The DNA sequence follows: TGTGCCAGCAGGGAAAACAGGGGGTATGGCGGGGAGCTGTTTTTT. Extended through the reference TRBV2 and TRBJ2-2 proteins, this CDR3 yields the full variable domain: EPEVTQTPSHQVTQMGQEVILRCVPISNHLYFYWYRQILGQKVEFLVSFYNNEISEKSEIFDDQFSVERPDGSNFTLKIRSTKLEDSAMYFCASRENRGYGGELFFGEGSRLTVL.